The entry below gives a single T cell receptor beta chain sequence along with its context. The sample is drawn from a study of blood T cell repertoires in COVID-19. The overall study: Researchers got acute and convalescent COVID-19 samples from the United States, Italy and Spain. In each case, the material was cDNA or gDNA derived from T cells, B-cell-depleted T cells, or PBMCs.

CDR1 and CDR2 (germline): KGHSH, LQKENI. This CDR3 region has 15 residues. Trimming stripped 1 base from V and 4 bases from J, with 13 bases between. Original analysis: Quantification of nucleated cells was approximated via reference gene primer amplification. The data were produced by immunoSEQ multiplex PCR, yet TCRdb's version contains in-frame clones alone and is incomplete. Clonal size and the V and J genes are those of that table, whereas D and trimming came from the DNA. This sample carries hundreds of thousands of clones, roughly 85% of them seen once, and the ten largest clones take around 6.9%.

The rearrangement links TRBV18 to TRBJ2-5, with a weak D call TRBD2 (6 bases). This clonotype was obtained from a human donor in a cohort sampled during active COVID-19. The sequencing sample was made of peripheral blood. CDR3 loop: CASSPRGDGLETQYF. CDR3 nucleotides: TGTGCCAGCTCACCACGGGGGGACGGCCTAGAGACCCAGTACTTC.